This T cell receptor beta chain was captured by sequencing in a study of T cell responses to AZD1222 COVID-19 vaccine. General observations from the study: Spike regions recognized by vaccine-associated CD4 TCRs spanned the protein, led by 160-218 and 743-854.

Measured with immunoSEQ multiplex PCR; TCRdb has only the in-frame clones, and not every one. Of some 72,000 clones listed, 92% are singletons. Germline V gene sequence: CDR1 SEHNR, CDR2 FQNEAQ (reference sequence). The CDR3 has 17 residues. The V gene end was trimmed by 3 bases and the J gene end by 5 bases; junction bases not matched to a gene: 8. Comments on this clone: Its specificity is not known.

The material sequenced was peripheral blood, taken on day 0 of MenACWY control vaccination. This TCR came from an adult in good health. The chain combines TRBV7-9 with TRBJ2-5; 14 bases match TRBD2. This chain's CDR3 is CASSFGTSGSLGETQYF. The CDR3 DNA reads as TGTGCCAGCAGCTTCGGGACTAGCGGGAGTCTGGGGGAGACCCAGTACTTC.